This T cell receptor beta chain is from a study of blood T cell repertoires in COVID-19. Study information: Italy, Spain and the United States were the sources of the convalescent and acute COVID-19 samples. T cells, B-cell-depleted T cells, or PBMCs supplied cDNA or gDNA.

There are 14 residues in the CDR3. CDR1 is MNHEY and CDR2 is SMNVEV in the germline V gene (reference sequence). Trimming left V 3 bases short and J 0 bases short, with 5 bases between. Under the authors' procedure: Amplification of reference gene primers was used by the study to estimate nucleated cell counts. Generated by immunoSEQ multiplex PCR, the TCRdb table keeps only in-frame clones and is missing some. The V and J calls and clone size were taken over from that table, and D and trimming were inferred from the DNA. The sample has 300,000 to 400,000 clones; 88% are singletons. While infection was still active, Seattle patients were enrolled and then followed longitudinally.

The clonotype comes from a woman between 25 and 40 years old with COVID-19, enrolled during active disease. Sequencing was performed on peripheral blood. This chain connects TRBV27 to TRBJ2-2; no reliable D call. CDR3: CASSFYANTGELFF. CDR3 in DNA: TGTGCCAGCAGTTTCTACGCGAACACCGGGGAGCTGTTTTTT.